This is a list of T cell receptor beta chains from one sample in a study of blood T cells in healthy people across ages. From the 5' RACE reads, TCRdb called clonotypes with MiXCR, one entry per CDR3 protein. The repertoire holds around 1,800,000 distinct CDR3 sequences, 35% to 50% seen once, with around 23% in the top ten. Specimen: blood. These receptors came from a human donor in good health. CDR3s leave out the opening cysteine and the closing phenylalanine or tryptophan. Part of the rows lack a size; the others show once, few, many or a class for expanded clones.

V: TRBV20-1; size: .; J: TRBJ2-1; CDR3: SARVPTGVSNEQF
V: TRBV7-9; size: few; J: TRBJ2-3; CDR3: ASSLYVSLSTDTQY
V: TRBV7-6; size: few; J: TRBJ2-7; CDR3: ASSLGGAGVYEQY
V: TRBV10-2; size: few; J: TRBJ2-4; CDR3: ASSEQARNIQY
V: TRBV7-2; size: .; J: TRBJ2-7; CDR3: ASSGGSLLSYGQY
V: TRBV28; size: .; J: TRBJ1-6; CDR3: ASSLILGSGQSPLH
V: TRBV5-5; size: .; J: TRBJ1-1; CDR3: ASNLGGQEAF
V: TRBV4-1; size: .; J: TRBJ1-6; CDR3: ASSQDRGLH
V: TRBV7-2; size: .; J: TRBJ2-5; CDR3: ASSQQSGEQY
V: TRBV7-2; size: .; J: TRBJ1-2; CDR3: ASSLQSGQSVYGYT
V: TRBV20-1; size: few; J: TRBJ1-5; CDR3: SARGDRVYEPQH
V: TRBV7-9; size: .; J: TRBJ2-3; CDR3: ASSLGAARSTDTQY
V: TRBV11-1; size: few; J: TRBJ2-7; CDR3: ASSLEDRPSYEQY
V: TRBV20-1; size: .; J: TRBJ2-1; CDR3: SARDPILAGATNNEQF
V: TRBV10-3; size: few; J: TRBJ1-5; CDR3: AIRRHSNQPQH
V: TRBV6-1; size: .; J: TRBJ1-2; CDR3: ASSERVYGYT
V: TRBV10-3; size: many; J: TRBJ1-2; CDR3: AISESGPNYGYT
V: TRBV4-1; size: .; J: TRBJ1-1; CDR3: ASSHSVTFEAF
V: TRBV5-1; size: .; J: TRBJ2-7; CDR3: ASSPQGQGDYEQY
V: TRBV6-2/TRBV6-3; size: few; J: TRBJ2-3; CDR3: ASSDRQGGTDTQY
V: TRBV5-1; size: .; J: TRBJ2-1; CDR3: ASSLRDSHYNEQF
V: TRBV29-1; size: .; J: TRBJ2-2; CDR3: SVGRAPRTGELF
V: TRBV6-4; size: .; J: TRBJ1-6; CDR3: ASRKDGGGLGSPLH
V: TRBV29-1; size: .; J: TRBJ1-5; CDR3: SVISDSGIDQPQH
V: TRBV4-1; size: few; J: TRBJ1-5; CDR3: ASSQERHSPQPQH
V: TRBV20-1; size: .; J: TRBJ2-2; CDR3: SAQRGPTGELF
V: TRBV11-3; size: .; J: TRBJ2-7; CDR3: ASSSATYEQY
V: TRBV6-6; size: .; J: TRBJ1-2; CDR3: ASSYSIGSRGYT
V: TRBV28; size: .; J: TRBJ2-2; CDR3: ASSPTPGTTGELF
V: TRBV7-2; size: few; J: .; CDR3: ASSSLTSSYEQY
V: TRBV5-1; size: .; J: TRBJ2-1; CDR3: ASSREGGEIVSEQF
V: TRBV6-5; size: few; J: TRBJ1-2; CDR3: ASSYGFRRARERRGYT
V: TRBV12-3/TRBV12-4; size: .; J: .; CDR3: ASSPDGILETQY
V: TRBV29-1; size: .; J: TRBJ2-5; CDR3: SVEVTGPETQY
V: TRBV20-1; size: .; J: TRBJ2-5; CDR3: SARPSGARETQY
V: TRBV20-1; size: .; J: TRBJ2-1; CDR3: SARDPLAGSPNEQF
V: TRBV9; size: .; J: TRBJ2-1; CDR3: ASSAGLAGRNEQF
V: TRBV5-6; size: .; J: TRBJ2-5; CDR3: ASSFTGTSGFGTQY
V: TRBV9; size: few; J: TRBJ2-6; CDR3: ASSFRQGSSGANVLT
V: TRBV7-2; size: few; J: .; CDR3: ASSFNSLETQY
V: TRBV6-1; size: .; J: TRBJ2-3; CDR3: ASSPDKTGGGADTQY
V: TRBV24-1; size: .; J: TRBJ2-1; CDR3: ATSVTGGNEQF
V: TRBV20-1; size: .; J: TRBJ2-1; CDR3: SARKRDSQF
V: TRBV20-1; size: .; J: TRBJ1-1; CDR3: SARSEKYTEAF
V: TRBV5-1; size: .; J: TRBJ1-4; CDR3: ASSSEIGQVEEKLF
V: TRBV29-1; size: .; J: TRBJ1-1; CDR3: SARQGAIPEAF
V: TRBV24-1; size: .; J: TRBJ2-3; CDR3: ATGDMRGPTDTQY